This T cell receptor beta chain emerged from a study of shared T cell receptors in the human thymus. The CDR3 is 18 residues long. The V gene lost 1 base and the J gene lost 8 bases, with 26 bases spanning the gap. Per germline, CDR1 MGHRA and CDR2 YSYEKL. Using immunoSEQ multiplex PCR, the repertoire was profiled, and TCRdb retains in-frame clones only, with some absent. Of hundreds of thousands of clones listed, 70% to 90% were seen once; the top ten hold 0.0094%. These data also featured in a second study, about human thymus T cells. That paper notes: Thymic tissue was derived from resections collected during corrective heart surgery. Apparent bias marked the V and J gene usage of thymic and blood repertoires.

The TCR was taken from a boy under three years old with a congenital heart defect. The source material was thymocytes. This chain joins TRBV4-1 and TRBJ1-2; maybe TRBD1 (5 bases). DNA for the CDR3: TGCGCCAGCAGCCAAGTTTCACGGACGGGACTTTTTGTTTTGGGCTACACCTTC. Protein: CASSQVSRTGLFVLGYTF.